This entry is about one T cell receptor beta chain. What it binds is unknown. This sample is drawn from a study of cytomegalovirus exposure and HLA in healthy donors. Turning to the study itself: Researchers found that approximately 77% of over 350 genotyped donors fell within the Caucasian-associated ancestry cluster.

The PCR employed 60 Vbeta primers together with 13 Jbeta primers. Data came from immunoSEQ multiplex PCR; TCRdb stores just in-frame clones and leaves some out. The profile shows 150,000 to 200,000 clones, 75% of them singletons. Overall study findings and caveats: In an earlier analysis, productive rearrangement rates for most beta V segments clustered near 87% or 30%. Later analysis associated a missense DCLRE1C variant with TCR beta V- and J-gene trimming. Most CMV-associated TCR beta chains were later found to appear HLA-restricted.

J lost 4 bases, V lost 1 base, and 6 bases had no gene match. This CDR3 spans 16 amino acids. Germline CDR1 and CDR2: MNHNS and SASEGT. The chain uses TRBV6-1 and TRBJ1-5; the match to TRBD1 covers 8 bases. The TCR sequence derives from a woman aged 45-65 years in good health and CMV-seropositive. The sequencing sample was made of PBMCs. CDR3 bases: TGTGCCAGCAGTGAAGGGGGCAGGGGGCATAATCAGCCCCAGCATTTT. The encoded protein is CASSEGGRGHNQPQHF.